The 16 T cell receptor beta chains below were found in one sample sequenced in a study of T cell responses to AZD1222 COVID-19 vaccine. TCRdb's table, derived via immunoSEQ multiplex PCR, lists solely in-frame clones and lacks some. The table lists about 140,000 clones, almost 95% of them singletons. The sequences come from peripheral blood, collected on day 0 of AZD1222 vaccination. Receptor source: an adult in good health.

This chain links TRBV9 with TRBJ2-5, with 16 positions matching TRBD2. This CDR3 has 16 amino acids. J was trimmed by 2 bases and V by 2 bases; bases with no gene match: 0. Germline assignment: CDR1 SGDLS and CDR2 YYNGEE. This CDR3 is CASSVGLAGGQETQYF. As DNA, the CDR3 is TGTGCCAGCAGCGTGGGACTAGCGGGGGGGCAAGAGACCCAGTACTTC.

This clone was recorded only once. The rearrangement joins TRBV2 to TRBJ2-5; TRBD2 matches 11 bases. The CDR3 contains 15 residues. The V gene end was trimmed by 6 bases and the J gene end by 7 bases; junction bases not matched to a gene: 10. Germline V gene lookup returns CDR1 SNHLY and CDR2 FYNNEI. Written as DNA, the CDR3 is TGTGCCAGCAGACTTAGCGGGGGGGCGGCGGTGACCCAGTACTTC. It specifies CASRLSGGAAVTQYF.

V usage is TRBV10-3 and J usage is TRBJ2-3, with TRBD1 as a possible D gene (5 bases). This CDR3 region has 14 residues. The V end lost 2 bases, the J end lost 3 bases, and 9 bases lay between the germline ends. Germline CDR1 and CDR2: ENHRY and SYGVKD. The CDR3 loop is CAISEGQGTDTQYF. CDR3 DNA: TGTGCCATCAGTGAGGGCCAGGGAACAGATACGCAGTATTTT.

The sample holds one count of this clone. This chain connects TRBV19 to TRBJ1-1; D might be TRBD1 (6 bases). The CDR3 is 15 amino acids. The germline CDR1 and CDR2 sequences are LNHDA and SQIVND (reference sequence). The V gene lost 1 base and the J gene lost 1 base, with 10 bases spanning the gap. The CDR3 sequence: CASSIGRTENTEAFF. DNA for the CDR3: TGTGCCAGTAGTATAGGTCGGACAGAGAACACTGAAGCTTTCTTT.

The chain combines TRBV7-3 with TRBJ1-6; TRBD1 matches at 9 bases. Germline CDR1 and CDR2: SGHTA and FQGTGA. J was trimmed by 11 bases and V by 4 bases; bases with no gene match: 3. This CDR3 is 13 amino acids long. The CDR3 region is CASSSTGGTPLHF. The DNA of the CDR3 is TGTGCCAGCAGCTCGACAGGGGGAACACCCCTCCACTTT.

The rearrangement links TRBV6-2 or TRBV6-3 to TRBJ2-5, with D tentatively TRBD1 (6 bases). Deletions cut 5 bases from V and 2 bases from J, with 18 bases between. CDR3 length: 16 residues. Germline V gene sequence: CDR1 MNHEY, CDR2 SVGEGT. CDR3 loop: CASSPTRNRVQETQYF. CDR3 sequence (DNA): TGTGCCAGCAGTCCCACGCGGAACAGGGTTCAAGAGACCCAGTACTTC.

This clone was counted between two and nine times. As DNA, the CDR3 is TGCAGTGCTAGTCAGGGGGAGACCCAGTACTTC. It codes for CSASQGETQYF. V is TRBV20-1 and J is TRBJ2-5; D perhaps matches TRBD1 (6 bases). This CDR3 is 11 amino acids long. Trimming stripped 3 bases from V and 5 bases from J, with 7 bases between. The germline V gene has CDR1 DFQATT and CDR2 SNEGSKA (reference sequence).

CDR3 DNA sequence: TGTGCCAGCAGCCCCTATTGGACAGGGCCGAACACTGAAGCTTTCTTT. Translation: CASSPYWTGPNTEAFF. This sequence joins TRBV4-2 and TRBJ1-1, with 8 nucleotides matching TRBD1. Trimming removed 4 bases from V and 1 base from J; junction bases left unmatched: 8. This CDR3 has 16 residues. Germline CDR1 LGHNA, CDR2 YNFKEQ.

J is TRBJ2-5 and V is TRBV19; D tentatively fits TRBD1 or TRBD2 (6 bases each). There are 17 residues in the CDR3. Deletions cut 6 bases from V and 6 bases from J, with 26 bases between. CDR1 is LNHDA and CDR2 is SQIVND in the germline V gene (reference sequence). CDR3 residues: CASSSKLSGAGVQTQYF. Here the CDR3 DNA reads TGTGCCAGTAGCTCTAAACTTTCGGGGGCTGGTGTGCAGACCCAGTACTTC.

The chain uses TRBV10-3 and TRBJ2-2; 7 bases are a match to TRBD1. V gave up 3 bases and J gave up 0 bases; unmatched junction bases: 1. The CDR3 spans 15 residues. Looked up from germline, CDR1 is ENHRY and CDR2 is SYGVKD. Here the CDR3 reads CAISDQGANTGELFF. CDR3 bases: TGTGCCATCAGTGATCAGGGGGCGAACACCGGGGAGCTGTTTTTT.

The chain uses TRBV7-9 and TRBJ1-1; possibly TRBD1 for D (5 bases). Germline CDR1 SEHNR, CDR2 FQNEAQ (reference sequence). Trimming pared 5 bases from V and 6 bases from J, leaving 16 bases between. This CDR3 has 14 amino acids. The CDR3 DNA sequence: TGTGCCAGCAGCCCGGCAGCCTGGGACTCTGAAGCTTTCTTT. Protein product: CASSPAAWDSEAFF.

This sequence joins TRBV27 and TRBJ1-2; 8 positions match TRBD1. Per germline, CDR1 MNHEY and CDR2 SMNVEV (reference sequence). V was pared by 4 bases and J by 4 bases, with 8 bases of the junction left unmatched. This CDR3 is 15 amino acids long. CDR3 protein: CASSSLDRGGYGYTF. Written as DNA, the CDR3 is TGTGCCAGCAGTTCCCTTGACAGGGGTGGCTATGGCTACACCTTC.

The chain links TRBV3-1 (or the pseudogene TRBV3-2) to TRBJ2-1, with 9 bases identical to TRBD2. The ends lost 3 bases at V and 4 bases at J; junction bases unmatched: 10. The CDR3 runs 17 residues. Germline loops: CDR1 LGHDT, CDR2 YNNKEL (reference sequence). In DNA form, the CDR3 reads TGTGCCAGCAGCCAGTCTCATCTAGCGGGAAGATACAATGAGCAGTTCTTC. The encoded protein is CASSQSHLAGRYNEQFF.

V usage is TRBV19 and J usage is TRBJ2-2; 7 bases are a match to TRBD1. CDR1 and CDR2 from the germline V gene are LNHDA and SQIVND (reference sequence). V shed 4 bases and J 1 base; nucleotides not matched to a gene: 9. The CDR3 is made up of 17 amino acids. DNA of the CDR3: TGTGCCAGTAGTAAGGGGCTTTACAGGGGGAACACCGGGGAGCTGTTTTTT. Its protein product is CASSKGLYRGNTGELFF.

The rearrangement links TRBV5-1 to TRBJ2-2; D remains unclear. V was cut by 0 bases and J by 4 bases, with 10 bases left in between. CDR3 length: 15 residues. Germline values: CDR1 SGHRS, CDR2 YFSETQ. The CDR3 sequence is CASSLGETFTGELFF. For the CDR3, the DNA is TGCGCCAGCAGCTTGGGAGAAACCTTCACCGGGGAGCTGTTTTTT.

The chain couples TRBV2 to TRBJ1-3; D is unresolved. The CDR3 runs to 14 residues. Looked up from germline, CDR1 is SNHLY and CDR2 is FYNNEI. V lost 2 bases and J lost 1, with 6 bases in between. CDR3 sequence (DNA): TGTGCCAGCAGTGAATCCAGGTCTGGAAACACCATATATTTT. Translated, it gives CASSESRSGNTIYF.